This T cell receptor beta chain is from a study of CD8+ T cells in alopecia areata. Germline V CDR1 and CDR2: SGHTA, FQGNSA. This CDR3 has 15 amino acids. The V end lost 1 base, the J end lost 5 bases, and 12 bases lay between the germline ends. Treatment described: oral pan-JAK inhibitor, 5-10 mg twice daily. Punch biopsies of lesional scalp, plus peripheral blood, were taken from alopecia areata patients. Extracted RNA was reverse transcribed, and the resulting cDNA served as sequencing template. Generated by immunoSEQ multiplex PCR, the TCRdb table keeps only in-frame clones and is missing some. The data show 200,000 or so clones, 58% seen once.

The chain carries TRBV7-2 and TRBJ1-5; D call uncertain. The sequences come from CD4+ T cells sorted from blood, collected at week 24, from a patient treated with tofacitinib. This TCR was sampled from a human donor with alopecia areata. This CDR3 is CASSLESGGYQPQHF. The CDR3 bases are TGTGCCAGCAGCTTAGAATCTGGAGGCTATCAGCCCCAGCATTTT.